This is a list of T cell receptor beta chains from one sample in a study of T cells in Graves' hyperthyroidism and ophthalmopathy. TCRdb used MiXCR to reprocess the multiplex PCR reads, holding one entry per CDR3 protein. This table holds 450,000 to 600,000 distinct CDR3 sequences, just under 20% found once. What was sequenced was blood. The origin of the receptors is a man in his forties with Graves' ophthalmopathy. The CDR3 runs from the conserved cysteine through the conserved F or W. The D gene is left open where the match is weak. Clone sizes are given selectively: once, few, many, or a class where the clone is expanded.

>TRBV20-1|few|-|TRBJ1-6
CSASPPGKPGSPLHF
TGCAGTGCTAGCCCCCCTGGGAAACCCGGTTCACCCCTCCACTTT
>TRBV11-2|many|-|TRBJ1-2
CASSLGDGYTF
TGTGCCAGCAGCTTAGGCGATGGCTACACCTTC
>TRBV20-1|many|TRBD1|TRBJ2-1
CSARDYRGNINEQFF
TGCAGTGCTAGAGATTACAGGGGGAATATCAATGAGCAGTTCTTC
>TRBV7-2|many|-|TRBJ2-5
CASSLNRGSQETQYF
TGTGCCAGCAGCCTTAATCGGGGGAGCCAAGAGACCCAGTACTTC
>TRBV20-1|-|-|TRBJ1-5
CSAMGGSKPQHF
TGCAGTGCTATGGGGGGCAGCAAGCCCCAGCATTTT
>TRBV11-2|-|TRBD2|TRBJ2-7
CASGYPPTGTSGRGASSYEQYF
TGTGCCAGCGGATACCCCCCTACCGGGACTAGCGGGAGAGGGGCCAGCTCCTACGAGCAGTACTTC
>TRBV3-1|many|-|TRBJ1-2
CASSQLQSGYGYTF
TGTGCCAGCAGCCAACTTCAGTCCGGATATGGCTACACCTTC
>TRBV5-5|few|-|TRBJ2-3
CASSSLGGGAPDTQYF
TGTGCCAGCAGCTCCCTAGGGGGGGGGGCACCAGATACGCAGTATTTT
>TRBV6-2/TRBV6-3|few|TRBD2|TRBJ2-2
CASSYPLKGLSTGELFF
TGTGCCAGCAGTTACCCGTTGAAGGGACTAAGCACCGGGGAGCTGTTTTTT
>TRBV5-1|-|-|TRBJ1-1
CASSPGGGGIGEAFF
TGCGCCAGCAGCCCCGGTGGAGGGGGGATCGGGGAAGCTTTCTTT
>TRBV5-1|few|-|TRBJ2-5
CASSLGGARNQETQYF
TGCGCCAGCAGCTTGGGGGGAGCCAGAAACCAAGAGACCCAGTACTTC
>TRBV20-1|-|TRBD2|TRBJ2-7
CSARDSTSGSPSYEQYF
TGCAGTGCTAGAGATTCGACTAGCGGGTCCCCCTCCTACGAGCAGTACTTC
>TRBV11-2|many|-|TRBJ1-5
CASSLGSRSNQPQHF
TGTGCCAGCAGCTTGGGCAGCAGGAGCAATCAGCCCCAGCATTTT
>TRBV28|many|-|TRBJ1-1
CASSAPVRDTEAFF
TGTGCCAGCAGTGCCCCTGTTAGGGACACTGAAGCTTTCTTT
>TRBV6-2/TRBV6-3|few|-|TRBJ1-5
CAIQGILRQPQHF
TGTGCCATCCAGGGGATCCTTCGTCAGCCCCAGCATTTT
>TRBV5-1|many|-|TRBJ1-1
CASSIGGLMNTEAFF
TGCGCCAGCAGCATTGGGGGACTCATGAACACTGAAGCTTTCTTT
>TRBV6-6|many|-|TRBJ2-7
CASSYGGTAYEQYF
TGTGCCAGCAGTTACGGAGGGACTGCCTACGAGCAGTACTTC
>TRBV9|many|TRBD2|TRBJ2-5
CASSVGSGRSETQYF
TGTGCCAGCAGCGTGGGTAGCGGGAGATCAGAGACCCAGTACTTC
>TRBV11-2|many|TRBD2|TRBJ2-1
CASSLGLAGSWDEQFF
TGTGCCAGCAGCCTGGGACTAGCGGGCTCCTGGGATGAGCAGTTCTTC